This T cell receptor beta chain was sequenced in a study of cytomegalovirus exposure and HLA in healthy donors. The study ran its PCR with 60 Vbeta and 13 Jbeta primers. Method: immunoSEQ multiplex PCR; TCRdb's copy keeps in-frame clones and lacks some. Of 85,000 to 100,000 clones listed, about 84% are singletons. Study-wide results and caveats: There were some V segments, including TRBV6-2 and TRBV6-3, excluded as indistinguishable.

Regarding this clone: Its antigen is not identified.

Samples came from healthy bone marrow donors. This CDR3 spans 18 amino acids. Trimming cost V 7 bases and J 10 bases, with 32 bases left between them. Germline loops: CDR1 PRHDT, CDR2 FYEKMQ (reference sequence). This chain uses TRBV13 with TRBJ2-1, with a possible D match to TRBD1 (6 bases). What was sequenced was PBMCs. This clonotype was obtained from a girl aged 2-10 years in good health and CMV-seropositive. This CDR3 is CASTIEDNRDIDLREQFF. Written as DNA, the CDR3 is TGTGCCAGCACCATCGAAGATAACCGGGACATCGACCTTCGAGAGCAGTTCTTC.